The TCR beta chain described here comes from a study of identical twins. Findings of the study overall: Fewer insertions marked abundant cord blood beta clonotypes; young adult naive trended weakly, memory not at all.

MiXCR, applied by TCRdb to the 5' RACE reads, yields one record per CDR3 protein. This table has approximately 700,000 distinct CDR3 sequences, 5.5% to 6.5% appearing once. This clonotype was detected ten times or more. Its specificity is unknown. The CDR3 length is 13 residues. V lost 0 bases and J 13 bases, leaving 14 bases between the germline ends. CDR1 is SGDLS and CDR2 is YYNGEE in the germline V gene. Healthy Caucasians were all of the donors. The source is a man aged 18 to 30 in good health. The chain has TRBV9 and TRBJ2-1, with D perhaps matching TRBD2 (5 bases). Sample: naive T cells sorted from blood. CDR3 coding DNA: TGTGCCAGCAGCGTAGTCGAGGGAGCGTCCCAGTTCTTC. Its translation is CASSVVEGASQFF.